This T cell receptor beta chain emerged from a study of cytomegalovirus exposure and HLA in healthy donors. PCR employed 60 Vbeta and 13 Jbeta primers. The method was immunoSEQ multiplex PCR; TCRdb's version includes in-frame clones alone and lacks a portion of them. The data contain more than 95,000 clones, around 10% of them seen just once; the ten biggest clones take up roughly 5%. Trimming pared 5 bases from V and 4 bases from J, leaving 8 bases between. The germline V gene encodes CDR1 SEHNR and CDR2 FQNEAQ (reference sequence). This CDR3 comprises 12 residues. What was sequenced was PBMCs. The chain recombines TRBV7-9 with TRBJ2-5; no clear D gene. The TCR was taken from a man aged 35 to 55 in good health and CMV-seropositive. The chain's CDR3 is CASSTLRETQYF. The CDR3 DNA is TGTGCCAGCAGCACCCTGAGAGAGACCCAGTACTTC.